These 24 T cell receptor beta chains were sequenced from one sample in a study of control samples from healthy donors and cancer patients. Sequencing used immunoSEQ multiplex PCR; TCRdb keeps in-frame clones, though not all of them. The top ten clones hold 1.5% of a sample with over 85,000 clones, over 90% of them seen once. The sample taken for sequencing was blood. The receptors here all came from a young woman in good health.

The chain has TRBV3-1 (or the pseudogene TRBV3-2) and TRBJ2-7; the D gene is possibly TRBD2 (7 bases). Between the trimmed V and J ends, which lost 0 bases and 0 bases, there was a span of 9 bases. Germline V CDR1 and CDR2: LGHDT, YNNKEL (reference sequence). CDR3 length: 15 amino acids. CDR3 amino acids: CASSQDGGLSYEQYF. CDR3 in DNA: TGTGCCAGCAGCCAAGACGGGGGGCTCTCCTACGAGCAGTACTTC.

The chain carries TRBV12-3 or TRBV12-4 and TRBJ1-1; D is perhaps TRBD1 (5 bases). V dropped 1 base and J dropped 11 bases, with 14 bases sitting between them. This CDR3 contains 13 residues. The CDR3 loop is CASSLDGRAVAFF. The CDR3 DNA is TGTGCCAGCAGTTTAGATGGCAGGGCGGTTGCTTTCTTT.

This sequence joins TRBV30 and TRBJ1-5; D is undetermined. Germline values: CDR1 GTSNPN, CDR2 SVGIG (reference sequence). V was clipped by 2 bases and J by 7 bases, with 12 bases between them. The CDR3 extends over 13 amino acids. CDR3: CAWSYRGWQPQHF. The CDR3 DNA follows: TGTGCCTGGAGTTACCGGGGATGGCAGCCCCAGCATTTT.

J is TRBJ2-7 and V is TRBV6-5; D possibly uses TRBD1 or TRBD2 (5 bases each). The ends were cut back, 2 bases at V and 1 base at J, with 9 bases in the middle. The germline CDR1 and CDR2 sequences are MNHEY and SVGAGI. This CDR3 is built from 14 residues. As DNA, the CDR3 is TGTGCCAGCAGTTACGGGGGAAAGTCCTACGAGCAGTACTTC. It translates to CASSYGGKSYEQYF.

This chain links TRBV10-3 with TRBJ1-2; 7 bases match TRBD1. J was trimmed by 2 bases and V by 8 bases; bases with no gene match: 2. Germline-derived CDR1 and CDR2 are ENHRY and SYGVKD. This CDR3 contains 12 residues. The CDR3 DNA is TGTGCCATCGCAGGGGGGAACTATGGCTACACCTTC. It translates to CAIAGGNYGYTF.

The chain has TRBV7-9 and TRBJ1-2; 7 nucleotides agree with TRBD1. CDR3 size: 14 residues. CDR1 and CDR2 from the germline V gene are SEHNR and FQNEAQ (reference sequence). V trimming: 5 bases; J trimming: 4 bases; junction bases outside the gene matches: 7. CDR3 amino acids: CASSTRQGGYGYTF. The CDR3, as DNA: TGTGCCAGCAGCACCCGACAGGGAGGCTATGGCTACACCTTC.

V is TRBV28 and J is TRBJ2-7; D may be TRBD1 (6 bases). The CDR3 contains 15 residues. Germline assignment: CDR1 MDHEN and CDR2 SYDVKM. Trimming removed 10 bases from V and 6 bases from J, with 25 bases in between. The CDR3 is CATRLPTGPLSEQYF. CDR3 DNA: TGTGCCACCCGACTACCGACAGGCCCCCTTAGCGAGCAGTACTTC.

The chain carries TRBV18 and TRBJ2-2, with D possibly matching TRBD1 (6 bases). Germline CDR1 is KGHSH and CDR2 is LQKENI. The V gene lost 3 bases and the J gene lost 0 bases, with 8 bases spanning the gap. The CDR3 sequence is 15 residues long. CDR3: CASSPQGSNTGELFF. As DNA, the CDR3 is TGTGCCAGCTCACCCCAGGGGTCGAACACCGGGGAGCTGTTTTTT.

The chain couples TRBV5-8 to TRBJ1-5, with D possibly being TRBD1 (5 bases). The CDR3 totals 12 residues. Germline V lookup: CDR1 SGHTS, CDR2 YDEGEE. V lost 7 bases and J 5 bases, leaving 10 bases between the germline ends. CDR3 in DNA: TGTGCCAGCGGTCAGGGTTATCAGCCCCAGCATTTT. It translates to CASGQGYQPQHF.

This chain links TRBV5-4 with TRBJ2-1, with TRBD2 as a possible D gene (5 bases). The V end was cut by 0 bases, the J end by 3 bases, with 10 bases between. This CDR3 region has 15 residues. CDR1 and CDR2 (germline): SGHNT, YYREEE (reference sequence). The CDR3 DNA sequence: TGTGCCAGCAGCTTGGGGGAGTTCGTCTACAATGAGCAGTTCTTC. This encodes CASSLGEFVYNEQFF.

The chain joins TRBV11-2 to TRBJ2-6, with D perhaps matching TRBD2 (5 bases). Per the germline V gene, CDR1 is SGHAT and CDR2 is FQNNGV. This CDR3 is built from 19 residues. V was clipped by 2 bases and J by 2 bases, with 19 bases between them. In nucleotides, the CDR3 is TGTGCCAGCAGCTTAAGGCACGGGATTGGCAGTGCTGGGGCCAACGTCCTGACTTTC. Translation: CASSLRHGIGSAGANVLTF.

In nucleotides, the CDR3 is TGTGCCAGCAGCCTCGGACAGGGGGATGCAGATACGCAGTATTTT. Translating it yields CASSLGQGDADTQYF. The chain couples TRBV7-9 to TRBJ2-3; 10 nucleotides align to TRBD1. Germline-derived CDR1 and CDR2 are SEHNR and FQNEAQ (reference sequence). The V gene end was trimmed by 5 bases and the J gene end by 4 bases; junction bases not matched to a gene: 6. CDR3 length: 15 residues. The whole variable domain, remainder taken from reference TRBV7-9 and TRBJ2-3, is DTGVSQNPRHKITKRGQNVTFRCDPISEHNRLYWYRQTLGQGPEFLTYFQNEAQLEKSRLLSDRFSAERPKGSFSTLEIQRTEQGDSAMYLCASSLGQGDADTQYFGPGTRLTVL.

The CDR3 protein is CASSLGHSYNSPLHF. The CDR3 region has the DNA TGTGCCAGCAGTTTGGGGCACTCCTATAATTCACCCCTCCACTTT. The V call is TRBV28, the J call TRBJ1-6, with a possible D match to TRBD1 (5 bases). The ends were cut back, 3 bases at V and 0 bases at J, with 6 bases in the middle. Germline CDR1 reads MDHEN; CDR2 reads SYDVKM. The CDR3 is 15 residues long. Based on the CDR3 plus reference TRBV28 and TRBJ1-6, the full variable domain is DVKVTQSSRYLVKRTGEKVFLECVQDMDHENMFWYRQDPGLGLRLIYFSYDVKMKEKGDIPEGYSVSREKKERFSLILESASTNQTSMYLCASSLGHSYNSPLHFGNGTRLTVT.

This clone was counted a single time. The V gene is TRBV2, the J gene TRBJ1-1; possible D gene TRBD1, 6 bases. This CDR3 has 16 amino acids. Germline V gene sequence: CDR1 SNHLY, CDR2 FYNNEI. The ends were cut back, 6 bases at V and 0 bases at J, with 17 bases in the middle. The CDR3 DNA sequence: TGTGCCAGCAGGGAGACCACAGGGAGAATGAACACTGAAGCTTTCTTT. This gives the protein CASRETTGRMNTEAFF.

The V gene is TRBV4-2, the J gene TRBJ2-5; 10 bases fit TRBD1. Trimming took 3 bases from V and 3 from J; bases not matched to a gene: 4. In germline, CDR1 is LGHNA, CDR2 YNFKEQ. The CDR3 is made up of 15 amino acids. The CDR3 sequence: CASSQEGQGEETQYF. As DNA, the CDR3 is TGTGCCAGCAGCCAGGAAGGACAGGGGGAAGAGACCCAGTACTTC.

The chain couples TRBV10-1 to TRBJ2-3; D gene ambiguous. Germline-derived CDR1 and CDR2 are WNHNN and SYGVQD (reference sequence). The CDR3 totals 13 residues. Trimming cost V 6 bases and J 6 bases, with 13 bases left between them. The CDR3 here is CASSAGPRDTQYF. For the CDR3, the DNA is TGCGCCAGCAGCGCTGGGCCCAGGGATACGCAGTATTTT.

This chain links TRBV7-9 with TRBJ1-2, with 10 bases identical to TRBD1. The J segment lost 4 bases and the V segment lost 6 bases, leaving 8 bases of the junction unmatched. Looked up from germline, CDR1 is SEHNR and CDR2 is FQNEAQ (reference sequence). This CDR3 is 15 amino acids long. Here the CDR3 reads CASSSGTGAIYGYTF. CDR3 in DNA: TGTGCCAGCAGTTCCGGGACAGGGGCGATCTATGGCTACACCTTC. Variable domain in full (rest from reference TRBV7-9 and TRBJ1-2): DTGVSQNPRHKITKRGQNVTFRCDPISEHNRLYWYRQTLGQGPEFLTYFQNEAQLEKSRLLSDRFSAERPKGSFSTLEIQRTEQGDSAMYLCASSSGTGAIYGYTFGSGTRLTVV.

This rearrangement joins TRBV6-2 or TRBV6-3 to TRBJ2-2; 7 bases agree with TRBD1. There are 15 residues in the CDR3. CDR1 and CDR2 from the germline V gene are MNHEY and SVGEGT. The trim removed 4 bases at V and 4 bases at J, leaving 6 bases unmatched. For the CDR3, the DNA is TGTGCCAGCAGTTTGCCAGGGGGAATCACCGGGGAGCTGTTTTTT. Amino acids: CASSLPGGITGELFF.

This chain uses TRBV19 with TRBJ2-1, with TRBD2 matching over 8 bases. V lost 3 bases and J lost 4; bases outside the gene matches: 5. Germline values: CDR1 LNHDA, CDR2 SQIVND (reference sequence). This CDR3 region has 15 residues. In DNA form, the CDR3 reads TGTGCCAGTAGTATCGAAACGGGAGGGTACAATGAGCAGTTCTTC. It is translated as CASSIETGGYNEQFF.

This sequence joins TRBV28 and TRBJ1-1; 7 bases align to TRBD1. The CDR3 runs to 12 residues. The germline V gene encodes CDR1 MDHEN and CDR2 SYDVKM. CDR3 DNA: TGTGTAACTAGGGGGCCCAACACTGAAGCTTTCTTT. This gives the protein CVTRGPNTEAFF.

The chain couples TRBV20-1 to TRBJ1-1; TRBD1 is a possible D gene (6 bases). Deletions cut 6 bases from V and 5 bases from J, with 10 bases between. Germline-derived CDR1 and CDR2 are DFQATT and SNEGSKA (reference sequence). The CDR3 is 11 amino acids. The CDR3 is CSALQGTEAFF. In DNA, the CDR3 is TGCAGTGCCCTACAGGGAACTGAAGCTTTCTTT.

The rearrangement links TRBV3-1 (or the pseudogene TRBV3-2) to TRBJ1-4; the D is unclear. From germline, CDR1 is LGHDT and CDR2 YNNKEL (reference sequence). V was pared by 6 bases and J by 2 bases, with 13 bases between. The CDR3 is 15 amino acids. The CDR3 coding sequence is TGTGCCAGCAGTGAATTAAGGACGACTAATGAAAAACTGTTTTTT. This gives the protein CASSELRTTNEKLFF.

In this sample, this clone turned up once. The J gene is TRBJ1-1, the V gene TRBV6-1, with 10 bases aligning to TRBD1. This CDR3 spans 14 amino acids. V trimming: 2 bases; J trimming: 6 bases; junction bases outside the gene matches: 3. Germline values: CDR1 MNHNS, CDR2 SASEGT. The CDR3 DNA follows: TGTGCCAGCAGTGAAACCGGGACAGGGGCTGAAGCTTTCTTT. It yields the protein CASSETGTGAEAFF.

This sequence joins TRBV6-5 and TRBJ2-3; possibly TRBD2 for D (7 bases). V dropped 2 bases and J dropped 6 bases, with 15 bases sitting between them. Germline assignment: CDR1 MNHEY and CDR2 SVGAGI. CDR3 size: 15 residues. The CDR3: CASSYGGASFDTQYF. The DNA for the CDR3 is TGTGCCAGCAGTTACGGGGGGGCTTCGTTCGATACGCAGTATTTT.